This T cell receptor beta chain was captured in a study of control samples from healthy donors and cancer patients. Assay: immunoSEQ multiplex PCR; the TCRdb copy retains only in-frame clones and omits some. The repertoire holds roughly 190,000 clones, around 93% seen once, with roughly 1.9% in the top ten. This CDR3 region has 14 residues. CDR1 is LNHDA and CDR2 is SQIVND in the germline V gene (reference sequence). V dropped 8 bases and J dropped 3 bases, with 13 bases sitting between them. The chain recombines TRBV19 with TRBJ1-4; D remains unclear. Sequencing used blood. The receptor comes from a man aged 25-45 years in good health. The CDR3 spells CASCDLGANEKLFF. As DNA, the CDR3 is TGTGCCAGTTGCGACTTGGGAGCTAATGAAAAACTGTTTTTT.